This paragraph reports one T cell receptor (beta chain). V was trimmed by 0 bases and J by 3 bases, leaving 14 bases between them. This CDR3 has 16 residues. The germline gives CDR1 SGHVS, CDR2 FNYEAQ. Sequenced by immunoSEQ multiplex PCR; TCRdb stores in-frame clones only, minus some. The sample records approximately 140,000 clones, around 90% being singletons. This sample stems from a study of blood T cell repertoires in COVID-19. Turning to the study itself: The United States, Italy and Spain supplied acute and convalescent COVID-19 samples.

This TCR came from a man in his 60s with active or convalescent COVID-19. The gene calls are TRBV7-6 and TRBJ2-5; D possibly corresponds to TRBD1 (7 bases). The material sequenced was peripheral blood. CDR3 coding DNA: TGTGCCAGCAGCTTAGCGGCAGGGGGACTGGAAGAGACCCAGTACTTC. It specifies CASSLAAGGLEETQYF.